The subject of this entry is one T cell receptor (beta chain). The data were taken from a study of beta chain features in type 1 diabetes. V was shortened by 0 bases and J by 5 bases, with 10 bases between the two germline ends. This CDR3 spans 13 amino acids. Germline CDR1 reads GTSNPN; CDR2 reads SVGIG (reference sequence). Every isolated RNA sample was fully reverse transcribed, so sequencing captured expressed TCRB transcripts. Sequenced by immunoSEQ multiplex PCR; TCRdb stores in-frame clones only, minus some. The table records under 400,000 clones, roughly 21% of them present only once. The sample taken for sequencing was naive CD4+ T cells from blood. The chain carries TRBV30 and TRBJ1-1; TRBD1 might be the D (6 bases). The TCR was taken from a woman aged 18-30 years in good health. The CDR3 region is CAWSVQGPTEAFF. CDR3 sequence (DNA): TGTGCCTGGAGTGTACAGGGACCGACTGAAGCTTTCTTT.